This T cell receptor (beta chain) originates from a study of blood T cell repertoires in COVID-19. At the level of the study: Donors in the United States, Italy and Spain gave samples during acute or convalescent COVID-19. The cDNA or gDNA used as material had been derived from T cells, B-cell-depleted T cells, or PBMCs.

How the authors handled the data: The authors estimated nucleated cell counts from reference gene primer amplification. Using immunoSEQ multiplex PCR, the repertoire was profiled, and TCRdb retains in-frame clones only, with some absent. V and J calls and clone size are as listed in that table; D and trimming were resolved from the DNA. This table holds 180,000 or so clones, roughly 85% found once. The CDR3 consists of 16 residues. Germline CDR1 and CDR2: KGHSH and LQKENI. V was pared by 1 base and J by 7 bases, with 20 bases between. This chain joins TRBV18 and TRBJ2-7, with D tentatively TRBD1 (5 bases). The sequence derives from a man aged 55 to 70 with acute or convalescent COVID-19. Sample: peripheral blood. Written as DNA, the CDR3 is TGTGCCAGCTCACCACGGGTCTTAACAGGCTTAGGGGAGCAGTACTTC. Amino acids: CASSPRVLTGLGEQYF.